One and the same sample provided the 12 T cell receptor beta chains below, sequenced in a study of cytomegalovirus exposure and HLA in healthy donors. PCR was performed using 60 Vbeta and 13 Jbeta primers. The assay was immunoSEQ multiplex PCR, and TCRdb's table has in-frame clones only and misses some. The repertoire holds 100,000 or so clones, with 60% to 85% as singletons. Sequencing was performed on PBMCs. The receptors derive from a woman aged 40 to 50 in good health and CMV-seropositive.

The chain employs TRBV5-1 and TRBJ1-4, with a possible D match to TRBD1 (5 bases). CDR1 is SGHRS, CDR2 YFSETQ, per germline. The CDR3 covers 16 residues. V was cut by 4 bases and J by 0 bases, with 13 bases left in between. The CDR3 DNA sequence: TGCGCCAGCAGCCCCTGGGGGGTAGCAACTAATGAAAAACTGTTTTTT. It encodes CASSPWGVATNEKLFF.

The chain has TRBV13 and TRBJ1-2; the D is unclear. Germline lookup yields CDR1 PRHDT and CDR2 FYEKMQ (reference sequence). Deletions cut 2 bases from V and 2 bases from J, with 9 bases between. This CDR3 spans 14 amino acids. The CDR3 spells CASSLFGSNYGYTF. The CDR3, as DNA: TGTGCCAGCAGCTTATTCGGGTCCAACTATGGCTACACCTTC.

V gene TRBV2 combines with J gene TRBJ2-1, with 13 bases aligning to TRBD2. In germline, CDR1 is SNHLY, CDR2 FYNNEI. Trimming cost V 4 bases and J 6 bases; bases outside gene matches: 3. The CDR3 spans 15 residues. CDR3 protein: CASSATSGRANEQFF. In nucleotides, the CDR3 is TGTGCCAGCAGTGCTACTAGCGGGAGGGCCAATGAGCAGTTCTTC.

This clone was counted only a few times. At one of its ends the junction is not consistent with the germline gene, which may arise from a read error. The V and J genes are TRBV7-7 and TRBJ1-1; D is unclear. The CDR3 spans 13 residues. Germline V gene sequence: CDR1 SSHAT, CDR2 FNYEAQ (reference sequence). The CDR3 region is CASSLRQDTEAFF. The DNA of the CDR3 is TGTGCTAGCAGCTTACGGCAGGACACTGAAGCTTTCTTT.

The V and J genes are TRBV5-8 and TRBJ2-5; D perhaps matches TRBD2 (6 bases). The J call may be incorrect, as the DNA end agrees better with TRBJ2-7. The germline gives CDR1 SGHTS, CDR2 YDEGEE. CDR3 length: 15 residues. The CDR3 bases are TGTGCCAGCAGCTTTGGGTTGCGGGGCTCCTACGAGCAGTACTTC. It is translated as CASSFGLRGSYEQYF.

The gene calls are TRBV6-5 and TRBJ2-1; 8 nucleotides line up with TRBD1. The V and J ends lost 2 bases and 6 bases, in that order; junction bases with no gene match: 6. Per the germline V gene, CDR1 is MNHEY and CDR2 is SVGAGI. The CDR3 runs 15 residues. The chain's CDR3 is CASSYGQGASNEQFF. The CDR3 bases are TGTGCCAGCAGTTACGGGCAGGGGGCAAGCAATGAGCAGTTCTTC.

DNA of the CDR3: TGTGCCAGCAGCTTAAATGGGGGCAACACTGAAGCTTTCTTT. Its translation is CASSLNGGNTEAFF. The chain couples TRBV7-9 to TRBJ1-1; D is possibly TRBD1 (6 bases). The CDR3 has 14 amino acids. Trimming removed 2 bases from V and 2 bases from J, with 9 bases in between. Germline CDR1 is SEHNR and CDR2 is FQNEAQ (reference sequence).

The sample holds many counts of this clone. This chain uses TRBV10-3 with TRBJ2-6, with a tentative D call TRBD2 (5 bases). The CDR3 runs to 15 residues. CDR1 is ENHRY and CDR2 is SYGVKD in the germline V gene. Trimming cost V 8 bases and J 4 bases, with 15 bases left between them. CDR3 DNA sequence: TGTGCCATCGGCAATGCGGGTGCCGGGGCCAACGTCCTGACTTTC. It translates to CAIGNAGAGANVLTF.

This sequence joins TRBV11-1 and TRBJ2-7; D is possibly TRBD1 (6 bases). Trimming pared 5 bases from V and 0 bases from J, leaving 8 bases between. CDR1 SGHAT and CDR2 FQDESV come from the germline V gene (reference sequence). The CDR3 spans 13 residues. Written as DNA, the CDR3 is TGTGCCAGCAGCCCCAGGGGCTCCTACGAGCAGTACTTC. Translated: CASSPRGSYEQYF.

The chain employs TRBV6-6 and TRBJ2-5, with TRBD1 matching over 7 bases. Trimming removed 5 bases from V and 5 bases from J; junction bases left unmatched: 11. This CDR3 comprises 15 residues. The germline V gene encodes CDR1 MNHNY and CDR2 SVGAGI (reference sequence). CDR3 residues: CASSPLDRAKETQYF. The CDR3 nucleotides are TGTGCCAGCAGTCCTTTAGACAGGGCGAAGGAGACCCAGTACTTC.

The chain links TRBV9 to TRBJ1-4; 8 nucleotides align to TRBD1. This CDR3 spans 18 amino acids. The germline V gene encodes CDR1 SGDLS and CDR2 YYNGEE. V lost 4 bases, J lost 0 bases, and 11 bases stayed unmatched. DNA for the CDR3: TGTGCCAGCAGCCCCACAGGGGGACAGGATGCAACTAATGAAAAACTGTTTTTT. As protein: CASSPTGGQDATNEKLFF.

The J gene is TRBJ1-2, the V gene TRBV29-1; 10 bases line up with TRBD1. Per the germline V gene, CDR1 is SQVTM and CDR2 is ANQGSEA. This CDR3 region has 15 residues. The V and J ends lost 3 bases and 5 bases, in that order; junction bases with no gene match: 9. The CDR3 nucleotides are TGCAGCGTTGAGAAGAGGGACAGGGGAAGGTATGGCTACACCTTC. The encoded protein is CSVEKRDRGRYGYTF. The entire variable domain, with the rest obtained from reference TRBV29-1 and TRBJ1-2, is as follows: SAVISQKPSRDICQRGTSLTIQCQVDSQVTMMFWYRQQPGQSLTLIATANQGSEATYESGFVIDKFPISRPNLTFSTLTVSNMSPEDSSIYLCSVEKRDRGRYGYTFGSGTRLTVV.